The T cell receptor beta chain described here comes from a study of T cell repertoires in cytomegalovirus infection. As for the study in general: An indication of both CMV infection and matching HLA type came from public TCR beta signatures. Study-level points and caveats: The study found HLA-C-restricted CMV-specific TCR beta clonotypes dominating the ex vivo response.

Worth noting for this clonotype: Its antigen is unknown.

TCRdb used MiXCR to reprocess the reads, holding one entry per CDR3 protein. The sample records some 400,000 distinct CDR3 sequences, roughly 30% being singletons. Germline-derived CDR1 and CDR2 are MNHEY and SVGEGT. J lost 6 bases, V lost 0 bases, and 18 bases had no gene match. The CDR3 extends over 19 amino acids. The clonotype was recovered from a human donor in good health (CMV status not recorded). Some clones in this sample may be carry-over from other donors' samples. The chain recombines TRBV6-2 or TRBV6-3 with TRBJ2-7; 9 bases match TRBD1. The material sequenced was PBMCs. CDR3: CASSYSPFSGTGNWGEQYF. CDR3 sequence (DNA): TGTGCCAGCAGTTACTCCCCTTTTTCCGGGACAGGGAATTGGGGCGAGCAGTACTTC.